Listed below are T cell receptor beta chains from one sample, sequenced in a study of CD8+ T cells in alopecia areata. Measured with immunoSEQ multiplex PCR; TCRdb has only the in-frame clones, and not every one. This sample has 150,000 to 200,000 clones, with about three fifths found just once. Material: CD4+ T cells sorted from blood, obtained at week 4, from a patient treated with tofacitinib. The receptors derive from a human donor with alopecia areata. Each CDR3 is given with its conserved first and last residue. D genes are given only for firm matches. Size is stated for part of the rows, as once, few or many counts, or as a class when the clone is expanded.

J gene: TRBJ2-3
V gene: TRBV30
clone size: NA
D gene: TRBD1
CDR3 protein: CAYQDRGLADTQYF
CDR3 DNA: TGTGCCTACCAGGACAGGGGGTTAGCGGATACGCAGTATTTT

J gene: TRBJ2-5
V gene: TRBV29-1
clone size: NA
D gene: NA
CDR3 protein: CSVDWLGTQYF
CDR3 DNA: TGCAGCGTTGATTGGCTGGGGACCCAGTACTTC

J gene: TRBJ2-1
V gene: TRBV10-3
clone size: NA
D gene: TRBD1
CDR3 protein: CAIRKGQAEQFF
CDR3 DNA: TGTGCCATCAGGAAGGGACAGGCTGAGCAGTTCTTC

J gene: TRBJ1-6
V gene: TRBV25-1
clone size: once
D gene: NA
CDR3 protein: CASSGPAGDSYNSPLHF
CDR3 DNA: TGTGCCAGCAGTGGCCCCGCAGGGGACTCCTATAATTCACCCCTCCACTTT

J gene: TRBJ1-2
V gene: TRBV6-6
clone size: NA
D gene: NA
CDR3 protein: CASRPDYGYTF
CDR3 DNA: TGTGCCAGCAGGCCAGACTATGGCTACACCTTC

J gene: TRBJ2-7
V gene: TRBV2
clone size: NA
D gene: TRBD2
CDR3 protein: CASSEDPAGVTYEQYF
CDR3 DNA: TGTGCCAGCAGTGAAGACCCAGCGGGGGTTACATACGAGCAGTACTTC

J gene: TRBJ1-1
V gene: TRBV5-1
clone size: NA
D gene: NA
CDR3 protein: CASSATGGSTEAFF
CDR3 DNA: TGCGCCAGCAGCGCCACCGGCGGCAGCACTGAAGCTTTCTTT

J gene: TRBJ2-2
V gene: TRBV27
clone size: NA
D gene: NA
CDR3 protein: CASSWKPTGELFF
CDR3 DNA: TGTGCCAGCAGTTGGAAACCTACCGGGGAGCTGTTTTTT

J gene: TRBJ1-2
V gene: TRBV6-5
clone size: NA
D gene: TRBD1
CDR3 protein: CASRRTGDGYTF
CDR3 DNA: TGTGCCAGCAGACGGACAGGGGATGGCTACACCTTC

J gene: TRBJ1-2
V gene: TRBV18
clone size: NA
D gene: TRBD1
CDR3 protein: CASSPPTGTAYGYTF
CDR3 DNA: TGTGCCAGCTCACCACCGACCGGGACAGCCTATGGCTACACCTTC

J gene: TRBJ1-2
V gene: TRBV5-4
clone size: NA
D gene: NA
CDR3 protein: CASSLVPLDGYTF
CDR3 DNA: TGTGCCAGCAGCTTGGTGCCTCTCGATGGCTACACCTTC

J gene: TRBJ1-1
V gene: TRBV29-1
clone size: NA
D gene: TRBD1
CDR3 protein: CSVRDREKNTEAFF
CDR3 DNA: TGCAGCGTCCGGGACAGGGAGAAGAACACTGAAGCTTTCTTT

J gene: TRBJ2-5
V gene: TRBV29-1
clone size: NA
D gene: TRBD1
CDR3 protein: CSVTGTGSQETQYF
CDR3 DNA: TGCAGCGTTACCGGGACAGGGAGTCAGGAGACCCAGTACTTC

J gene: TRBJ1-4
V gene: TRBV29-1
clone size: few
D gene: TRBD1
CDR3 protein: CSASTGQGGEKLFF
CDR3 DNA: TGCAGCGCATCCACGGGACAGGGTGGTGAAAAACTGTTTTTT

J gene: TRBJ2-7
V gene: TRBV29-1
clone size: NA
D gene: NA
CDR3 protein: CSVLWAYEQYF
CDR3 DNA: TGCAGCGTTCTATGGGCCTACGAGCAGTACTTC

J gene: TRBJ1-1
V gene: TRBV2
clone size: NA
D gene: TRBD1
CDR3 protein: CASSEFRDRGRTEAFF
CDR3 DNA: TGTGCCAGCAGTGAATTTCGAGACAGGGGGCGAACTGAAGCTTTCTTT

J gene: TRBJ1-5
V gene: TRBV19
clone size: NA
D gene: NA
CDR3 protein: CASSIVALGNQPQHF
CDR3 DNA: TGTGCCAGTAGTATCGTGGCGCTAGGCAATCAGCCCCAGCATTTT

J gene: TRBJ1-6
V gene: TRBV30
clone size: NA
D gene: NA
CDR3 protein: CAWSSGDTPNSPLHF
CDR3 DNA: TGTGCCTGGAGTTCCGGCGACACGCCTAATTCACCCCTCCACTTT

J gene: TRBJ1-5
V gene: TRBV30
clone size: once
D gene: TRBD1
CDR3 protein: CACTGTGGLRSNQPQHF
CDR3 DNA: TGTGCCTGTACCGGGACAGGGGGTCTCCGTAGCAATCAGCCCCAGCATTTT

J gene: TRBJ2-3
V gene: TRBV29-1
clone size: NA
D gene: NA
CDR3 protein: CSVARDTQYF
CDR3 DNA: TGCAGCGTTGCAAGGGATACGCAGTATTTT

J gene: TRBJ2-1
V gene: TRBV14
clone size: NA
D gene: NA
CDR3 protein: CASSQDGVYNEQFF
CDR3 DNA: TGTGCCAGCAGCCAAGACGGGGTGTACAATGAGCAGTTCTTC

J gene: TRBJ2-3
V gene: TRBV6-5
clone size: once
D gene: NA
CDR3 protein: CASSPRVRTDTQYF
CDR3 DNA: TGTGCCAGCAGTCCCCGGGTGAGGACAGATACGCAGTATTTT

J gene: TRBJ2-4
V gene: TRBV23-1
clone size: NA
D gene: NA
CDR3 protein: CASSQDLGLGAKNIQYF
CDR3 DNA: TGCGCCAGCAGTCAAGATTTGGGTCTCGGGGCCAAAAACATTCAGTACTTC

J gene: TRBJ1-1
V gene: TRBV11-2
clone size: NA
D gene: TRBD1
CDR3 protein: CASSSLRTGNTEAFF
CDR3 DNA: TGTGCCAGCAGCTCTCTTCGGACAGGGAACACTGAAGCTTTCTTT

J gene: TRBJ2-2
V gene: TRBV30
clone size: NA
D gene: TRBD2
CDR3 protein: CAWSATSWVGELFF
CDR3 DNA: TGTGCCTGGAGTGCGACTAGCTGGGTCGGGGAGCTGTTTTTT

J gene: TRBJ2-1
V gene: TRBV5-4
clone size: NA
D gene: TRBD1
CDR3 protein: CASSTTGNREQFF
CDR3 DNA: TGTGCCAGCAGCACGACAGGGAACCGTGAGCAGTTCTTC

J gene: TRBJ1-1
V gene: TRBV4-3
clone size: NA
D gene: NA
CDR3 protein: CASSQGGNTEAFF
CDR3 DNA: TGCGCCAGCAGCCAAGGCGGTAACACTGAAGCTTTCTTT

J gene: TRBJ2-7
V gene: TRBV7-3
clone size: NA
D gene: NA
CDR3 protein: CASSLNGGPSYEQYF
CDR3 DNA: TGTGCCAGCAGCTTGAACGGGGGGCCGTCCTACGAGCAGTACTTC

J gene: TRBJ2-5
V gene: TRBV30
clone size: NA
D gene: NA
CDR3 protein: CAWRPGEETQYF
CDR3 DNA: TGTGCCTGGAGGCCGGGGGAAGAGACCCAGTACTTC

J gene: TRBJ2-2
V gene: TRBV4-2
clone size: NA
D gene: TRBD1
CDR3 protein: CASSLGQGASNTGELFF
CDR3 DNA: TGTGCCAGCAGCCTCGGACAGGGGGCTTCGAACACCGGGGAGCTGTTTTTT

J gene: TRBJ1-5
V gene: TRBV6-1
clone size: NA
D gene: NA
CDR3 protein: CASSPARGNRQPQHF
CDR3 DNA: TGTGCCAGCAGCCCTGCCCGGGGGAATCGTCAGCCCCAGCATTTT

J gene: TRBJ1-3
V gene: TRBV30
clone size: few
D gene: NA
CDR3 protein: CAWESGNTIYF
CDR3 DNA: TGTGCCTGGGAATCTGGAAACACCATATATTTT

J gene: TRBJ1-1
V gene: TRBV7-9
clone size: NA
D gene: TRBD1
CDR3 protein: CASSLKAGTGVAEAFF
CDR3 DNA: TGTGCCAGCAGCTTGAAAGCCGGGACAGGGGTCGCTGAAGCTTTCTTT

J gene: TRBJ1-2
V gene: TRBV9
clone size: NA
D gene: TRBD1
CDR3 protein: CASSVDFDRGQNGYTF
CDR3 DNA: TGTGCCAGCAGCGTGGATTTCGACAGGGGGCAAAATGGCTACACCTTC

J gene: TRBJ1-6
V gene: TRBV7-2
clone size: NA
D gene: TRBD1
CDR3 protein: CASSPVGQGASPLHF
CDR3 DNA: TGTGCCAGCTCCCCTGTGGGGCAGGGGGCTTCACCCCTCCACTTT

J gene: TRBJ2-5
V gene: TRBV9
clone size: NA
D gene: TRBD1
CDR3 protein: CASSPRGQGARETQYF
CDR3 DNA: TGTGCCAGCAGCCCCAGGGGACAGGGGGCCAGGGAGACCCAGTACTTC